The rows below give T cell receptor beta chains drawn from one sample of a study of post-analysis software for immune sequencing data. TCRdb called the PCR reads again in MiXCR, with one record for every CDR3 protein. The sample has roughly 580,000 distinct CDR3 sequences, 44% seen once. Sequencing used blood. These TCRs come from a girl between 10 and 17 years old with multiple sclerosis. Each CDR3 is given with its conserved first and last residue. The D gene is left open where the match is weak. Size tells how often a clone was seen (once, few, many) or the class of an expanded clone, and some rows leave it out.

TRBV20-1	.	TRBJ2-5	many	CSARNRPTAQETQYF	TGCAGTGCTAGAAATCGTCCGACAGCCCAAGAGACCCAGTACTTC
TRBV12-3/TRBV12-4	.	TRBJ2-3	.	CASSPPDPDTQYF	TGTGCCAGCAGTCCTCCAGATCCAGATACGCAGTATTTT
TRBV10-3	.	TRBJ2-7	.	CAISEPRLVTYEQYF	TGTGCCATCAGTGAGCCAAGACTAGTCACCTACGAGCAGTACTTC
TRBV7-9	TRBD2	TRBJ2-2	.	CASSPTGRGAGELFF	TGTGCCAGCAGCCCAACCGGGAGGGGCGCCGGGGAGCTGTTTTTT
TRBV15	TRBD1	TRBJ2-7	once	CATSRGGTGGGEQYF	TGTGCCACCAGCAGAGGCGGGACAGGGGGCGGCGAGCAGTACTTC
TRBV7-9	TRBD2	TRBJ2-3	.	CATGTSGGIADTQYF	TGTGCCACCGGGACTAGCGGGGGGATCGCAGATACGCAGTATTTT
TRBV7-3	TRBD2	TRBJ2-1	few	CASSLSGGANNEQFF	TGTGCCAGCAGCTTAAGCGGGGGGGCCAACAATGAGCAGTTCTTC
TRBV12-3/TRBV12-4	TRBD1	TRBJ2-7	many	CASSSGTELYEQYF	TGTGCCAGCAGTTCCGGGACAGAGCTTTACGAGCAGTACTTC
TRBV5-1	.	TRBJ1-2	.	CASSLAPYDTPTYGYTF	TGCGCCAGCAGCTTGGCCCCCTACGACACCCCCACCTATGGCTACACCTTC
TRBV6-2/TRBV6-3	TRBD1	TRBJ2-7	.	CASSRQGAQFHEQYF	TGTGCCAGCAGTCGACAGGGGGCGCAGTTCCACGAGCAGTACTTC
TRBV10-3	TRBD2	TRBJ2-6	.	CAIRDRLAGGLVSGANVLTF	TGTGCCATCAGAGATAGACTAGCGGGGGGGCTAGTCTCTGGGGCCAACGTCCTGACTTTC
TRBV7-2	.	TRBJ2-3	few	CASSPSQFTDTQYF	TGTGCCAGCAGCCCCTCCCAATTCACAGATACGCAGTATTTT
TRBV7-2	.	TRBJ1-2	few	CASSPPGYGYTF	TGTGCCAGCAGTCCCCCAGGTTATGGCTACACCTTC
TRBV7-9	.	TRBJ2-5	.	CASSWSLRGSETQYF	TGTGCCAGCAGCTGGAGTCTGAGGGGATCAGAGACCCAGTACTTC
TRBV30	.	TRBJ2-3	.	CAWSKERRTDTQYF	TGTGCCTGGAGTAAAGAGCGGCGCACAGATACGCAGTATTTT
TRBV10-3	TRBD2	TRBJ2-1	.	CAISEGSSGGYNEQFF	TGTGCCATCAGTGAAGGATCTAGCGGAGGATACAATGAGCAGTTCTTC
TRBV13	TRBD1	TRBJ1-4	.	CASRLDRGNEKLFF	TGTGCCAGCCGACTGGACAGGGGTAATGAAAAACTGTTTTTT
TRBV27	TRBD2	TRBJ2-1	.	CASSPVAGVTYNEQFF	TGTGCCAGCAGTCCAGTAGCGGGAGTCACCTACAATGAGCAGTTCTTC
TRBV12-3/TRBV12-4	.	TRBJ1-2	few	CASRLRPGYGYTF	TGTGCCAGCAGATTACGCCCGGGGTATGGCTACACCTTC
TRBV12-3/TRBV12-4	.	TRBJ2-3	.	CASSSSHWRATDTQYF	TGTGCCAGCAGCTCGTCACATTGGAGGGCCACAGATACGCAGTATTTT